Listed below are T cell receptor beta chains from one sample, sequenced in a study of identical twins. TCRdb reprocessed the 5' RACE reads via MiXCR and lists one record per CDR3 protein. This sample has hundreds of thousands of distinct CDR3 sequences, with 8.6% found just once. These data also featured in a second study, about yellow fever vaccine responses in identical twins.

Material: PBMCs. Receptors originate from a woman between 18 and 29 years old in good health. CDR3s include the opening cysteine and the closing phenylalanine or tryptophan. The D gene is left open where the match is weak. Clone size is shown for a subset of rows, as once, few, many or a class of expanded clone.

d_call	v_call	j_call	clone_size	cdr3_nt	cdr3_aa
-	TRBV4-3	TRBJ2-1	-	TGCGCCAGCAGCCAAGGTTTTAGTGACTACCACAATGAGCAGTTCTTC	CASSQGFSDYHNEQFF
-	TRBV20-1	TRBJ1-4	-	TGCAGTGCTCCTGGACGGCGGGGTGAAAAACTGTTTTTT	CSAPGRRGEKLFF
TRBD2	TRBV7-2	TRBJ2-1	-	TGTGCCAGCAGCGGGGGACTAGCGGGAGGGGGCAATGAGCAGTTCTTC	CASSGGLAGGGNEQFF
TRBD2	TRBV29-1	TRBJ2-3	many	TGCAGCGCCGAGCCGATTAGCGGGGATACGCAGTATTTT	CSAEPISGDTQYF
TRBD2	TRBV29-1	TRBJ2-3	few	TGCAGCGGGGGGGGGACTAGCGGGAGGAGGAAAGATACGCAGTATTTT	CSGGGTSGRRKDTQYF
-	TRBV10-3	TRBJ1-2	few	TGTGCCATCAGGTCAGGGACGGCCTATGAAGGCTACACCTTC	CAIRSGTAYEGYTF
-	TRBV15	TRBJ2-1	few	TGTGCCACCACCACACGACAGGATCTCTACAATGAGCAGTTCTTC	CATTTRQDLYNEQFF
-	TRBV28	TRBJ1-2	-	TGTGCCAGCAGGAGCGCTACAGATTCCAATGGCTACACCTTC	CASRSATDSNGYTF
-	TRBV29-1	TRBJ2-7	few	TGCAGCGTTGTAGAAGGGACGTACGAGCAGTACTTC	CSVVEGTYEQYF
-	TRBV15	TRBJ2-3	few	TGTGCCACCAGCAGGGGTTATGGGGATACGCAGTATTTT	CATSRGYGDTQYF
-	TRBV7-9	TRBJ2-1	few	TGTGCCAGCAGTTTGGACGTTAGCTCCTACAATGAGCAGTTCTTC	CASSLDVSSYNEQFF
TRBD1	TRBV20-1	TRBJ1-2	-	TGCAGTGCTAGTTCCAGGGGGAACTATGGCTACACCTTC	CSASSRGNYGYTF
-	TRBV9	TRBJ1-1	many	TGTGCCAGCAGCGTACTCCAGGAAAAAGATGAAGCTTTCTTT	CASSVLQEKDEAFF
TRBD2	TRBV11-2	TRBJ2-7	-	TGTGCCAGCAGCCGGAGACTAGCGGGAGGTGGGTACGAGCAGTACTTC	CASSRRLAGGGYEQYF
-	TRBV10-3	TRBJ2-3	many	TGTGCCATCGGTCGGGGAGGCACAGATACGCAGTATTTT	CAIGRGGTDTQYF
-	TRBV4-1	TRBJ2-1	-	TGCGCCAGCAGCCAAGATTTTGACGGGAACCCAGGGTCCAATGAGCAGTTCTTC	CASSQDFDGNPGSNEQFF
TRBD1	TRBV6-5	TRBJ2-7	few	TGTGCCAGCAGTTACTCGTTTGGGGGCCAGGGGGACGAGCAGTACTTC	CASSYSFGGQGDEQYF
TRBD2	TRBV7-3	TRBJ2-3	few	TGTGCCAGCAGCTTAATCGCGGGGGGGGAAGGTTGGGCAGATACGCAGTATTTT	CASSLIAGGEGWADTQYF
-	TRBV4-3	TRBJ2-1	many	TGCGCCAGCAGCCAAGTATCGCTCTCTTACAATGAGCAGTTCTTC	CASSQVSLSYNEQFF
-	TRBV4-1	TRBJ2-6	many	TGCGCCAGCAGCCAAGTATTGGCTTCTGGGGCCAACGTCCTGACTTTC	CASSQVLASGANVLTF
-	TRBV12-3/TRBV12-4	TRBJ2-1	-	TGTGCCAGCAGTCCACACCACTTACGACAGGTTAGCTCCTACAATGAGCAGTTCTTC	CASSPHHLRQVSSYNEQFF
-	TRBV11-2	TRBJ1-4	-	TGTGCCAGCAGCTTAGGACAGACCTTGGAGGAGGAAAAACTGTTTTTT	CASSLGQTLEEEKLFF
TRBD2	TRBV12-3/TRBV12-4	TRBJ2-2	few	TGTGCCAGCAGCCTAGGGGCGGGAGATGGCGCCGGGGAGCTGTTTTTT	CASSLGAGDGAGELFF
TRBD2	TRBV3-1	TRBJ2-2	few	TGTGCCAGCAGCTTAAGACTAGCGGGAAGCACCGGGGAGCTGTTTTTT	CASSLRLAGSTGELFF